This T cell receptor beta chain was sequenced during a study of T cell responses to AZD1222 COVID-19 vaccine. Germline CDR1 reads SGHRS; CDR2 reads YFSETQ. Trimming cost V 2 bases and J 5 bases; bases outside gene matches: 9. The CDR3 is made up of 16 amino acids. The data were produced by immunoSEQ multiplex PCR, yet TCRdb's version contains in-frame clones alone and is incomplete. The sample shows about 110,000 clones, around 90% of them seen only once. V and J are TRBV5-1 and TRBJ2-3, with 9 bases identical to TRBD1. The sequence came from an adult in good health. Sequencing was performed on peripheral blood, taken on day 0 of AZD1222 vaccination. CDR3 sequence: CASSLGTGNPIDTQYF. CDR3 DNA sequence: TGCGCCAGCAGCTTAGGGACAGGGAACCCGATAGATACGCAGTATTTT.